The 13 T cell receptor beta chains below come from one sample, sequenced in a study of T cell responses to AZD1222 COVID-19 vaccine. The protocol was immunoSEQ multiplex PCR, while the TCRdb copy is restricted to in-frame clones and leaves out a portion. The top ten clones hold about 6% of a sample with around 100,000 clones, 86% of them seen once. The material was peripheral blood, obtained on day 0 of AZD1222 vaccination. The source is an adult in good health.

The chain combines TRBV29-1 with TRBJ2-7; tentatively, D is TRBD1 (6 bases). CDR3 size: 14 residues. V gave up 5 bases and J gave up 1 base, with 15 bases separating them. Germline values: CDR1 SQVTM, CDR2 ANQGSEA. Written as DNA, the CDR3 is TGCAGCGTTCTACAGGGAACCGGGTCCTACGAGCAGTACTTC. Its translation: CSVLQGTGSYEQYF.

The chain employs TRBV6-5 and TRBJ2-7; 7 bases match TRBD1. V gave up 0 bases and J gave up 2 bases; unmatched junction bases: 1. CDR3 length: 14 amino acids. The germline V gene has CDR1 MNHEY and CDR2 SVGAGI. Here the CDR3 reads CASSYSGGPYEQYF. In DNA form, the CDR3 reads TGTGCCAGCAGTTACTCAGGGGGCCCCTACGAGCAGTACTTC.

The rearrangement links TRBV7-2 to TRBJ1-6; 8 bases line up with TRBD1. V was clipped by 4 bases and J by 10 bases; unmatched bases: 9. This CDR3 spans 15 amino acids. CDR1 and CDR2 from the germline V gene are SGHTA and FQGNSA. The CDR3: CASSSIRGRGSPLHF. For the CDR3, the DNA is TGTGCCAGCAGCTCAATCAGGGGGCGCGGATCACCCCTCCACTTT.

The rearrangement joins TRBV12-3 or TRBV12-4 to TRBJ1-1, with TRBD1 as a possible D gene (5 bases). The CDR3 runs 13 residues. Deletions cut 6 bases from V and 7 bases from J, with 15 bases between. The CDR3 nucleotides are TGTGCCAGCAGGGGGCTGCCGGGGCTTGAAGCTTTCTTT. Its protein product is CASRGLPGLEAFF.

The rearrangement joins TRBV3-1 (or the pseudogene TRBV3-2) to TRBJ1-2; maybe TRBD1 (6 bases). Per germline, CDR1 LGHDT and CDR2 YNNKEL (reference sequence). V lost 1 base, J lost 0 bases, and 9 bases lay in between. CDR3 length: 15 residues. The CDR3 nucleotides read TGTGCCAGCAGCCAAGGGACAGTAGCTAACTATGGCTACACCTTC. The encoded protein is CASSQGTVANYGYTF.

This sequence joins TRBV11-2 and TRBJ2-2; 10 bases agree with TRBD1. V was clipped by 3 bases and J by 6 bases; unmatched bases: 7. From germline, CDR1 is SGHAT and CDR2 FQNNGV. The CDR3 has 16 residues. CDR3 loop: CASSLSGTGVAGELFF. In DNA form, the CDR3 reads TGTGCCAGCAGCTTGTCCGGGACAGGGGTAGCCGGGGAGCTGTTTTTT.

J is TRBJ1-1 and V is TRBV5-1, with D possibly matching TRBD1 (6 bases). The CDR3 totals 15 residues. The germline gives CDR1 SGHRS, CDR2 YFSETQ. The germline V and J ends were trimmed by 4 bases and 0 bases, with 13 bases remaining between them. CDR3 DNA sequence: TGCGCCAGCAGCCCGTGGGGGGCGGTGAACACTGAAGCTTTCTTT. Translation: CASSPWGAVNTEAFF.

This CDR3 reads CASSLSGGSGAYEQYF. The DNA for the CDR3 is TGTGCCAGCAGCTTGTCCGGGGGTAGCGGGGCCTACGAGCAGTACTTC. This rearrangement joins TRBV5-4 to TRBJ2-7; 8 bases agree with TRBD2. The J segment lost 2 bases and the V segment lost 1 base, leaving 8 bases of the junction unmatched. This CDR3 is 16 amino acids long. Germline CDR1 reads SGHNT; CDR2 reads YYREEE (reference sequence). Variable domain in full (rest from reference TRBV5-4 and TRBJ2-7): ETGVTQSPTHLIKTRGQQVTLRCSSQSGHNTVSWYQQALGQGPQFIFQYYREEENGRGNFPPRFSGLQFPNYSSELNVNALELDDSALYLCASSLSGGSGAYEQYFGPGTRLTVT.

The chain links TRBV3-1 (or the pseudogene TRBV3-2) to TRBJ2-3; 11 bases fit TRBD2. The CDR3 extends over 15 amino acids. Trimming removed 1 base from V and 8 bases from J; junction bases left unmatched: 5. Per the germline V gene, CDR1 is LGHDT and CDR2 is YNNKEL (reference sequence). The CDR3 nucleotides read TGTGCCAGCAGCCAAGCGGCTCTAGCGGGGGGTACGCAGTATTTT. It codes for CASSQAALAGGTQYF.

This rearrangement joins TRBV4-3 to TRBJ1-1; no firm D call. In germline, CDR1 is LGHNA, CDR2 YSLEER. V lost 3 bases and J lost 5, with 10 bases in between. The length of the CDR3 is 13 residues. This chain's CDR3 is CASSQEPGTEAFF. The CDR3 region has the DNA TGCGCCAGCAGCCAGGAACCGGGGACTGAAGCTTTCTTT.

The J gene is TRBJ2-5, the V gene TRBV24-1; D is possibly TRBD1 (6 bases). Germline-derived CDR1 and CDR2 are KGHDR and SFDVKD. This CDR3 comprises 16 residues. The ends were cut back, 3 bases at V and 5 bases at J, with 18 bases in the middle. The CDR3 sequence is CATSDLGQSRGETQYF. CDR3 bases: TGTGCCACCAGTGATCTTGGACAGTCCCGAGGGGAGACCCAGTACTTC.

This chain links TRBV19 with TRBJ1-4; D gene uncertain. CDR1 is LNHDA, CDR2 SQIVND, per germline (reference sequence). V was cut by 5 bases and J by 8 bases, with 9 bases left in between. The CDR3 covers 12 residues. The CDR3 DNA reads TGTGCCAGTAGTCTCTTAGGGGAAAAACTGTTTTTT. Amino acids: CASSLLGEKLFF.

V usage is TRBV27 and J usage is TRBJ1-3; D is perhaps TRBD1 (5 bases). Germline V gene lookup returns CDR1 MNHEY and CDR2 SMNVEV (reference sequence). Deletions cut 7 bases from V and 4 bases from J, with 20 bases between. This CDR3 comprises 16 residues. Written as DNA, the CDR3 is TGTGCCAGCAACCCCGGGAGGGGATTAAGGGGAAACACCATATATTTT. Translation gives CASNPGRGLRGNTIYF.